Each of the 7 T cell receptor beta chains below was sequenced from the same sample in a study of shared clonotypes between healthy human individuals. This table comes from immunoSEQ multiplex PCR, and its TCRdb copy is limited to in-frame clones, with some not included. Among 2 million to 2.5 million clones listed, 90% to 97% were seen once. The specimen was naive CD4+ T cells sorted from blood. The subset here: CD45RA+ positively selected. The receptors originated from a man younger than 35 in good health.

V usage is TRBV30 and J usage is TRBJ1-2; the D is unclear. V lost 2 bases, J lost 8 bases, and 12 bases lay in between. The CDR3 loop spans 12 amino acids. Germline CDR1 is GTSNPN and CDR2 is SVGIG (reference sequence). The CDR3, as DNA: TGTGCCTGGAGTCTGGCCTCGGTAGGCTACACCTTC. Translating it yields CAWSLASVGYTF.

CDR3 coding DNA: TGTGCCAGCAGCTTAGTAGCTAACGGAGAAAAACTGTTTTTT. It translates to CASSLVANGEKLFF. This rearrangement joins TRBV7-2 to TRBJ1-4; D is unclear. Between the trimmed V and J ends, which lost 1 base and 8 bases, there was a span of 11 bases. This CDR3 comprises 14 residues. Germline V lookup: CDR1 SGHTA, CDR2 FQGNSA.

In its sample, this clone was seen a few times. The CDR3 DNA is TGCAGCGTTACGAACACTGAAGCTTTCTTT. It yields the protein CSVTNTEAFF. The gene calls are TRBV29-1 and TRBJ1-1; no clear D. The V and J ends lost 5 bases and 1 base respectively, with 2 bases between them. The CDR3 totals 10 residues. In germline, CDR1 is SQVTM, CDR2 ANQGSEA.

J is TRBJ1-1 and V is TRBV6-5; TRBD1 might be the D (5 bases). This CDR3 comprises 16 residues. Germline loops: CDR1 MNHEY, CDR2 SVGAGI. Trimming removed 2 bases from V and 3 bases from J, with 16 bases in between. CDR3 in DNA: TGTGCCAGCAGTTACCAGGGTAAAGTGGGTCACACTGAAGCTTTCTTT. Protein: CASSYQGKVGHTEAFF.

V and J are TRBV2 and TRBJ2-7; D is ambiguous. The CDR3 is 12 amino acids. Germline V gene lookup returns CDR1 SNHLY and CDR2 FYNNEI. Trimming shortened V by 11 bases and J by 0 bases, and 11 bases separated the two germline ends. CDR3 nucleotides: TGTGCCTCAGACGTCGGCTCCTACGAGCAGTACTTC. It is translated as CASDVGSYEQYF.

This chain links TRBV7-2 with TRBJ2-2; TRBD2 aligns across 10 bases. Germline V gene sequence: CDR1 SGHTA, CDR2 FQGNSA. CDR3 size: 15 residues. Trimming at V came to 1 base and at J to 5 bases, leaving 1 base not matched to a gene. This CDR3 is CASSLELAGTGELFF. The CDR3 nucleotides are TGTGCCAGCAGCTTAGAACTAGCGGGAACCGGGGAGCTGTTTTTT.

V is TRBV11-2 and J is TRBJ1-3; D gene uncertain. CDR1 and CDR2 from the germline V gene are SGHAT and FQNNGV. The CDR3 extends over 15 amino acids. Trimming cost V 3 bases and J 5 bases, with 14 bases left between them. CDR3 bases: TGTGCCAGCAGCTTTGTGCGGGGTCTTAGAAACACCATATATTTT. Amino acid sequence: CASSFVRGLRNTIYF.